The 11 T cell receptor beta chains reported below all come from one sample, sequenced in a study of CD8+CD57+ T cells in acquired aplastic anemia. Genomic DNA was employed as the template in profiling TCR beta VDJ and CDR3. TCRdb redid the calling of the reads with MiXCR, one entry per CDR3 protein. There are 350,000 to 450,000 distinct CDR3 sequences in the sample; just under 70% occur only once, and 3% to 5% lies in the top ten. The sample comprised sorted CD4+, CD8+, or CD8+CD57+ T cells (not recorded which) from PBMCs. The receptors originated from a human donor in good health, serving as a control.

The sample holds many counts of this clonotype. The chain couples TRBV13 to TRBJ1-1; 12 nucleotides align to TRBD1. Germline CDR1 PRHDT, CDR2 FYEKMQ (reference sequence). The V gene end was trimmed by 2 bases and the J gene end by 6 bases; junction bases not matched to a gene: 10. The CDR3 is made up of 17 amino acids. The CDR3 region has the DNA TGTGCCAGCAGCTTAAGGCGGGACAGGGGGCTAAGGGCTGAAGCTTTCTTT. Translation gives CASSLRRDRGLRAEAFF.

Only one count was recorded for this clonotype. The J gene is TRBJ1-5, the V gene TRBV20-1; tentatively, D is TRBD1 (5 bases). Germline CDR1 reads DFQATT; CDR2 reads SNEGSKA (reference sequence). CDR3 length equals 13 residues. With 0 bases removed from V and 11 bases from J, the gap between germline ends came to 14 bases. This chain's CDR3 is CSARDRTTNAQHF. CDR3 bases: TGCAGTGCTAGAGACAGGACAACTAATGCCCAGCATTTT.

The chain recombines TRBV7-8 with TRBJ2-7; D is possibly TRBD1 (7 bases). From germline, CDR1 is SGHVS and CDR2 FQNEAQ. The germline V and J ends were trimmed by 0 bases and 2 bases, with 11 bases remaining between them. The CDR3 loop spans 15 amino acids. The CDR3 DNA reads as TGTGCCAGCAGCTTAGCGCGGGACAGCCCCTACGAGCAGTACTTC. It translates to CASSLARDSPYEQYF.

V and J are TRBV20-1 and TRBJ2-7; D may be TRBD2 (6 bases). CDR1 is DFQATT and CDR2 is SNEGSKA in the germline V gene (reference sequence). This CDR3 has 14 residues. The germline V and J ends were trimmed by 1 base and 5 bases, with 15 bases remaining between them. The CDR3 here is CSARVGGGTHEQYF. In DNA, the CDR3 is TGCAGTGCTAGAGTGGGGGGAGGTACGCACGAGCAGTACTTC.

J is TRBJ1-6 and V is TRBV5-1, with D perhaps TRBD1 (5 bases). The CDR3 loop spans 14 amino acids. Trimming left V 5 bases short and J 9 bases short, with 15 bases between. The V gene's germline CDR1 is SGHRS and CDR2 YFSETQ. CDR3 bases: TGCGCCAGCAGTTCGTCCGGGGGGGGTTCACCCCTCCACTTT. Translated, it gives CASSSSGGGSPLHF.

This clonotype was picked up many times. The CDR3 sequence: CSASKGQHTSYEQYF. CDR3 bases: TGCAGTGCTAGCAAGGGACAGCATACCTCCTACGAGCAGTACTTC. The V and J genes are TRBV20-1 and TRBJ2-7, with 7 bases fitting TRBD1. The CDR3 loop spans 15 amino acids. Germline lookup yields CDR1 DFQATT and CDR2 SNEGSKA (reference sequence). With 3 bases clipped from V and 0 bases from J, the junction kept 8 bases outside the gene matches.

The chain is built from TRBV5-8 and TRBJ2-2; D remains ambiguous. Trimming shortened V by 0 bases and J by 7 bases, and 7 bases separated the two germline ends. The CDR3 spans 13 residues. Germline V gene data show CDR1 as SGHTS and CDR2 as YDEGEE. CDR3 protein: CASSLEMDGELFF. For the CDR3, the DNA is TGTGCCAGCAGCTTGGAGATGGACGGGGAGCTGTTTTTT.

As concerns this clonotype: Since a much larger clone is just one base distant, this may be a read error. The rearrangement joins TRBV5-6 to TRBJ2-5, with a tentative D call TRBD2 (6 bases). From germline, CDR1 is SGHDT and CDR2 YYEEEE. The CDR3 is made up of 14 amino acids. The germline V and J ends were trimmed by 1 base and 7 bases, with 14 bases remaining between them. CDR3 protein: CASSLPGVRGTQYF. The CDR3 coding sequence is TGTGCCAGCAGCTTGCCGGGGGTCCGAGGGACCCAGTACTTC.

This clonotype occurred once. The chain recombines TRBV7-2 with TRBJ2-2; 9 bases line up with TRBD2. The CDR3 contains 16 residues. With V trimmed by 1 base and J by 6 bases, 6 bases remained unmatched. From germline, CDR1 is SGHTA and CDR2 FQGNSA. The CDR3 reads CASSLGHAGGPGELFF. The DNA of the CDR3 is TGTGCCAGCAGCTTAGGACACGCGGGGGGGCCCGGGGAGCTGTTTTTT.

Comment on this clonotype: Likely a read error: the CDR3 ends without its conserved phenylalanine or tryptophan. This chain uses TRBV12-3 or TRBV12-4 with TRBJ1-5, with D possibly TRBD1 on 5 matching bases. CDR3 length equals 15 residues. Here the CDR3 DNA reads TGTGCCAGCAGGGCGGGACGGTATAGCAACCAGCCCCAGCATTCT. This codes for CASRAGRYSNQPQHS.

The table lists this clonotype with many counts. The chain couples TRBV19 to TRBJ2-1; 14 bases align to TRBD2. Trimming at V came to 8 bases and at J to 9 bases, leaving 9 bases not matched to a gene. This CDR3 has 15 residues. Germline V CDR1 and CDR2: LNHDA, SQIVND (reference sequence). The CDR3 DNA sequence: TGTGCCAGTTCTCCCCCGACTAGCGGGGGGGGTGAGCAGTTCTTC. This translates into CASSPPTSGGGEQFF.